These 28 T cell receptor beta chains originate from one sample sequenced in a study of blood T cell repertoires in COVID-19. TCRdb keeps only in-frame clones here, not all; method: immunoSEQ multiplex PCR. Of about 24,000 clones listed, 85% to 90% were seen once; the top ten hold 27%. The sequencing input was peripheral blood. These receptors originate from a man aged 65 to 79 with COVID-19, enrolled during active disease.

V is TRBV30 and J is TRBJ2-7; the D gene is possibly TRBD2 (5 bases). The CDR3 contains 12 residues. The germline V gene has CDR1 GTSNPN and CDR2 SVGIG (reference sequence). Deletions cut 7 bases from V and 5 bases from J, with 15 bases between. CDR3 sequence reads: CAFDEGEHEQYF. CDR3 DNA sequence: TGTGCCTTTGACGAGGGTGAGCACGAGCAGTACTTC. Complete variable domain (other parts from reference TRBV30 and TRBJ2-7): SQTIHQWPATLVQPVGSPLSLECTVEGTSNPNLYWYRQAAGRGLQLLFYSVGIGQISSEVPQNLSASRPQDRQFILSSKKLLLSDSGFYLCAFDEGEHEQYFGPGTRLTVT.

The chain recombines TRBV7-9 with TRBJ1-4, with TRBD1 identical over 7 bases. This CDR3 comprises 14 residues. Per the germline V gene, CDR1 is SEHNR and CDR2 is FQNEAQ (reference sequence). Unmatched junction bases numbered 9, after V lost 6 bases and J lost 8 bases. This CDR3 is CASSSRDSGEKLFF. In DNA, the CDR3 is TGTGCCAGCAGTTCCCGGGACAGCGGGGAAAAACTGTTTTTT.

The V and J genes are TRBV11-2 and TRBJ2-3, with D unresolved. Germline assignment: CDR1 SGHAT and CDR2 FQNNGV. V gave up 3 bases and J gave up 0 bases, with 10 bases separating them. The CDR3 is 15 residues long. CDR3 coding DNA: TGTGCCAGCAGCTTCGTTCGGTCTAGCACAGATACGCAGTATTTT. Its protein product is CASSFVRSSTDTQYF.

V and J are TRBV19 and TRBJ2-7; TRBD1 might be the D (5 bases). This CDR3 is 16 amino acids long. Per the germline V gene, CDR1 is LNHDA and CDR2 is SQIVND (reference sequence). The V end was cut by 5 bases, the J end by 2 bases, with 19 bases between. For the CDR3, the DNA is TGTGCCAGTAGTCCTCTCCCGACAGCCTCGACCTACGAGCAGTACTTC. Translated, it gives CASSPLPTASTYEQYF.

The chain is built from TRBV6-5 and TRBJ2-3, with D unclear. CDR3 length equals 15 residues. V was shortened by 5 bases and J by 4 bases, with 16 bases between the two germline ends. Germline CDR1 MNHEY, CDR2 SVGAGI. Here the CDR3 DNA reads TGTGCCAGCAGTCCATTGGCTAGTAGAGCAGATACGCAGTATTTT. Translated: CASSPLASRADTQYF.

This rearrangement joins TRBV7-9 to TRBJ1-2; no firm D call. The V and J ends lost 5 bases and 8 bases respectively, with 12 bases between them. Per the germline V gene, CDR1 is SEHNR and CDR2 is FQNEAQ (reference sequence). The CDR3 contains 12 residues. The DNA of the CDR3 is TGTGCCAGCAGCCCCCGGGGTGACGGCTACACCTTC. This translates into CASSPRGDGYTF.

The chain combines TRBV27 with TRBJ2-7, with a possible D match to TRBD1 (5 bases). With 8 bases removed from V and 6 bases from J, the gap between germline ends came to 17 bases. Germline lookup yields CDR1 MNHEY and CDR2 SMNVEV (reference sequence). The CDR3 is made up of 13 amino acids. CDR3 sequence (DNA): TGTGCCAGCGGCCCAGACAGATCATCCGAGCAGTACTTC. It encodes CASGPDRSSEQYF.

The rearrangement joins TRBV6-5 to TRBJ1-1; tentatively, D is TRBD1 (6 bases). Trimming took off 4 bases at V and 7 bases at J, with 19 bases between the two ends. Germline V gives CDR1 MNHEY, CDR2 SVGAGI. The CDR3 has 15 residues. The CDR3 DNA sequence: TGTGCCAGCAGTTTCGACGGGACATCCTCTGGTGAAGCTTTCTTT. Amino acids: CASSFDGTSSGEAFF.

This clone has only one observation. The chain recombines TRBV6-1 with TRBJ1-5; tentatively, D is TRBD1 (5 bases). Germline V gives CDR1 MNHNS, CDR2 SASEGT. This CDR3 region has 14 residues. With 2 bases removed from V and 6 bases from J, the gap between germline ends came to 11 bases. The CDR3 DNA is TGTGCCAGCAGTGAAACTGTGGGGGGTCAGCCCCAGCATTTT. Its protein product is CASSETVGGQPQHF.

CDR3 region: CASSLLQGTEQYF. The CDR3 DNA follows: TGTGCCAGCAGCTTATTACAGGGGACCGAGCAGTACTTC. The chain employs TRBV7-8 and TRBJ2-7, with 7 bases matching TRBD1. The CDR3 spans 13 residues. Germline V gives CDR1 SGHVS, CDR2 FQNEAQ. V trimming: 2 bases; J trimming: 6 bases; junction bases outside the gene matches: 4.

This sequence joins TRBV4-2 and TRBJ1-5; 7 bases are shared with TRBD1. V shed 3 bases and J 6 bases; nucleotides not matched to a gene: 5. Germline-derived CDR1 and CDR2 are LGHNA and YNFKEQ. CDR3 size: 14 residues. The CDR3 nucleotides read TGTGCCAGCAGCCAGGTAGGGGGCTTTCAGCCCCAGCATTTT. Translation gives CASSQVGGFQPQHF.

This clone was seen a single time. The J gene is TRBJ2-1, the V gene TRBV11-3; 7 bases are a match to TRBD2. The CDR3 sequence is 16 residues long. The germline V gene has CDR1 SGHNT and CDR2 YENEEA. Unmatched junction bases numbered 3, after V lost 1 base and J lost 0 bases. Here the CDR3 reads CASSLVGGGSYNEQFF. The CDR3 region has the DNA TGTGCCAGCAGCTTAGTAGGCGGGGGCTCCTACAATGAGCAGTTCTTC.

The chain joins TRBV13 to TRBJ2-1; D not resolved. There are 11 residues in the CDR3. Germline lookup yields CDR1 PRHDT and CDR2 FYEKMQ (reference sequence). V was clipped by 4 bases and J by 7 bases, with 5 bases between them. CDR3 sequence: CASSSENEQFF. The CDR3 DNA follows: TGTGCCAGCAGCTCCGAGAATGAGCAGTTCTTC.

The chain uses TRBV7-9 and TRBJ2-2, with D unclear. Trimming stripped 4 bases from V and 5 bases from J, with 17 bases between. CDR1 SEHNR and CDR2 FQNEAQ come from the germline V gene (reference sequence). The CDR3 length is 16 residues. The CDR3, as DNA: TGTGCCAGCAGCTCCCACCTAGAGACCGCAACCGGGGAGCTGTTTTTT. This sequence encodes CASSSHLETATGELFF.

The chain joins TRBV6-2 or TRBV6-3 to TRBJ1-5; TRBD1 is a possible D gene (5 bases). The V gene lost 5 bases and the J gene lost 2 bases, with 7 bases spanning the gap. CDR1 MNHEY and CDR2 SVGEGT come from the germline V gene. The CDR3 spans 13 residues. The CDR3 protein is CASSETGNQPQHF. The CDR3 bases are TGTGCCAGCAGTGAGACAGGCAATCAGCCCCAGCATTTT.

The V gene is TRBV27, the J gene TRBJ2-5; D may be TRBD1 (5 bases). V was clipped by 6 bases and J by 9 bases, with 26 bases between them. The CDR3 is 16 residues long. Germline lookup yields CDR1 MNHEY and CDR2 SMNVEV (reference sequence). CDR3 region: CASSLGTGARIGPQYF. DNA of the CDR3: TGTGCCAGCAGCCTGGGAACAGGAGCCCGTATTGGTCCCCAGTACTTC.

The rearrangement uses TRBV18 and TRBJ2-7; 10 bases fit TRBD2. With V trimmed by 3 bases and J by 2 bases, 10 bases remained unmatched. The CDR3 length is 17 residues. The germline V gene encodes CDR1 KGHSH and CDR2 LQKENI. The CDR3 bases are TGTGCCAGCTCACCCCTGGCCCCTAGCGGGGGTCCCTACGAGCAGTACTTC. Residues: CASSPLAPSGGPYEQYF.

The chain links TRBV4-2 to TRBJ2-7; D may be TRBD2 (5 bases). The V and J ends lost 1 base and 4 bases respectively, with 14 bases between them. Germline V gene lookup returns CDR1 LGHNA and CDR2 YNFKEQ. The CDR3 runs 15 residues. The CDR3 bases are TGTGCCAGCAGCCAAGGCGTGGGTGGCGGGTACGAGCAGTACTTC. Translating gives CASSQGVGGGYEQYF.

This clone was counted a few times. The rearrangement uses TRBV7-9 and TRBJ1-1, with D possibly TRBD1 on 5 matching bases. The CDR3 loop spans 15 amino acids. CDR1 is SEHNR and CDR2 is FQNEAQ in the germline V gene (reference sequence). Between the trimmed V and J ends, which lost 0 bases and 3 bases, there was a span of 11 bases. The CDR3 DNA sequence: TGTGCCAGCAGCTTAGCGAGGGGAGGGTACACTGAAGCTTTCTTT. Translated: CASSLARGGYTEAFF.

CDR3 sequence: CASSLDASSYNEQFF. The CDR3 bases are TGTGCCAGCAGCTTGGACGCCAGCTCCTACAATGAGCAGTTCTTC. This chain connects TRBV5-4 to TRBJ2-1; D uncertain. This CDR3 region has 15 residues. V was shortened by 0 bases and J by 0 bases, with 7 bases between the two germline ends. Per germline, CDR1 SGHNT and CDR2 YYREEE (reference sequence). Combining the CDR3 with reference TRBV5-4 and TRBJ2-1 gives the whole variable domain ETGVTQSPTHLIKTRGQQVTLRCSSQSGHNTVSWYQQALGQGPQFIFQYYREEENGRGNFPPRFSGLQFPNYSSELNVNALELDDSALYLCASSLDASSYNEQFFGPGTRLTVL.

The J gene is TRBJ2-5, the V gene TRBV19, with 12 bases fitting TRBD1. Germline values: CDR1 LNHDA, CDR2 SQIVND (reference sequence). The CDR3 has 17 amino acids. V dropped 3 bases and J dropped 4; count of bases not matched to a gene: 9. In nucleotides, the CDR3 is TGTGCCAGTAGTATTACCCCCGGGACAGGGGGCGGAGAGACCCAGTACTTC. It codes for CASSITPGTGGGETQYF. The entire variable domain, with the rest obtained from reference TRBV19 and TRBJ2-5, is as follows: DGGITQSPKYLFRKEGQNVTLSCEQNLNHDAMYWYRQDPGQGLRLIYYSQIVNDFQKGDIAEGYSVSREKKESFPLTVTSAQKNPTAFYLCASSITPGTGGGETQYFGPGTRLLVL.

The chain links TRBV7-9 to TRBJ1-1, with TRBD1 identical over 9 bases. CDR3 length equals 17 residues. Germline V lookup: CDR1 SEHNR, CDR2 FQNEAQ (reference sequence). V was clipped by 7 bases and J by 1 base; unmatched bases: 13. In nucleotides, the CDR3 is TGTGCCAGCACCCCCCGGCGGGACAGGGTTGAGAACACTGAAGCTTTCTTT. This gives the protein CASTPRRDRVENTEAFF. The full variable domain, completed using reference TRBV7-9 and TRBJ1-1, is DTGVSQNPRHKITKRGQNVTFRCDPISEHNRLYWYRQTLGQGPEFLTYFQNEAQLEKSRLLSDRFSAERPKGSFSTLEIQRTEQGDSAMYLCASTPRRDRVENTEAFFGQGTRLTVV.

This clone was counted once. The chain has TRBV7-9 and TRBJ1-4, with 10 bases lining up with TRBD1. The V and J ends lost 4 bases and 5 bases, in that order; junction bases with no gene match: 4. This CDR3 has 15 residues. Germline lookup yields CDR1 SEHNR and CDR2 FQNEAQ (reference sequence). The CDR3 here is CASSSDRGRNEKLFF. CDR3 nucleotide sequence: TGTGCCAGCAGCTCCGACAGGGGGCGCAATGAAAAACTGTTTTTT.

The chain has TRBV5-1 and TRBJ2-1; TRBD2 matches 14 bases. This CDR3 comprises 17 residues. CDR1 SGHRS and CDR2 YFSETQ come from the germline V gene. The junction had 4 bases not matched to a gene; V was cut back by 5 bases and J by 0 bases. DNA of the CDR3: TGCGCCAGCAGTCCGGGACTAGCGGGGGCCTCCTACAATGAGCAGTTCTTC. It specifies CASSPGLAGASYNEQFF.

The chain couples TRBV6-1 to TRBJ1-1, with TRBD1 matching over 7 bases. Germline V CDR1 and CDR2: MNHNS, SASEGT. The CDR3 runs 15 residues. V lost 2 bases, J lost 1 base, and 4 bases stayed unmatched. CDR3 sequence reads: CASSELGQKNTEAFF. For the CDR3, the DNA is TGTGCCAGCAGTGAACTGGGACAGAAGAACACTGAAGCTTTCTTT.

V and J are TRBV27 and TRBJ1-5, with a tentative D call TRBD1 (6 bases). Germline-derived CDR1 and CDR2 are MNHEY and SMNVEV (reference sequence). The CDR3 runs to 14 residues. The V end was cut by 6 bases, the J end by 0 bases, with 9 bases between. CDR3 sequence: CASRGGNSNQPQHF. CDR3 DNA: TGTGCCAGCAGAGGGGGAAATAGCAATCAGCCCCAGCATTTT.

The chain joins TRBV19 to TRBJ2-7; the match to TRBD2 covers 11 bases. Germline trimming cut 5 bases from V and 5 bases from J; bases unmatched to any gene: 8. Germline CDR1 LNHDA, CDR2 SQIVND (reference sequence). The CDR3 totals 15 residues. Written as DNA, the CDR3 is TGTGCCAGTAGTCTCGGGACTAGCGGTATAAACGAGCAGTACTTC. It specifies CASSLGTSGINEQYF.

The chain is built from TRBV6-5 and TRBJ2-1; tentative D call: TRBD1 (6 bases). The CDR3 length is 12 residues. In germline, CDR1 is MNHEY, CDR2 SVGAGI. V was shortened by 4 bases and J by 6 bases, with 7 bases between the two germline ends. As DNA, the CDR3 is TGTGCCAGCAGTTCCAGGGGCAATGAGCAGTTCTTC. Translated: CASSSRGNEQFF.